Listed here are 18 T cell receptor beta chains from one sample, sequenced in a study of response to subunit inactivated influenza vaccine. TCRdb used MiXCR to reprocess the RT-PCR reads, holding one entry per CDR3 protein. The sample shows over 400,000 distinct CDR3 sequences, approximately 13% of them seen only once. The starting material was PBMCs from blood, obtained roughly 6 weeks after vaccination. Every receptor here comes from a man aged 45-60 years who received an inactivated influenza vaccine.

This clonotype was observed a few times. This chain links TRBV12-3 or TRBV12-4 with TRBJ2-7; TRBD1 matches 7 bases. Losses at the gene ends were 2 bases for V and 6 bases for J; bases not matched to a gene: 7. This CDR3 is built from 14 residues. CDR3 in DNA: TGTGCCAGCAGTTTATCGGCAGGGGGTACCGAGCAGTACTTC. It encodes CASSLSAGGTEQYF.

A few counts support this clonotype. The chain carries TRBV12-3 or TRBV12-4 and TRBJ1-2; the D gene is possibly TRBD1 (6 bases). The CDR3 is 13 residues long. V was pared by 5 bases and J by 3 bases, with 10 bases between. Here the CDR3 DNA reads TGTGCCAGCAGTGGAACAGGGTACTATGGCTACACCTTC. Encoded protein: CASSGTGYYGYTF.

This clonotype was seen a handful of times. V gene TRBV7-2 combines with J gene TRBJ2-5, with 12 positions matching TRBD2. Trimming removed 2 bases from V and 5 bases from J; junction bases left unmatched: 3. Per germline, CDR1 SGHTA and CDR2 FQGNSA. This CDR3 region has 15 residues. The CDR3 DNA sequence: TGTGCCAGCAGCTTAACGGGACTAGCGGGTGAGACCCAGTACTTC. It codes for CASSLTGLAGETQYF.

The chain links TRBV7-2 to TRBJ2-1; TRBD1 matches 8 bases. Per germline, CDR1 SGHTA and CDR2 FQGNSA. The junction had 4 bases not matched to a gene; V was cut back by 1 base and J by 5 bases. This CDR3 spans 15 amino acids. CDR3 loop: CASSLGTGYNNEQFF. Here the CDR3 DNA reads TGTGCCAGCAGCTTAGGGACAGGGTATAACAATGAGCAGTTCTTC. The whole variable domain, remainder taken from reference TRBV7-2 and TRBJ2-1, is GAGVSQSPSNKVTEKGKDVELRCDPISGHTALYWYRQSLGQGLEFLIYFQGNSAPDKSGLPSDRFSAERTGGSVSTLTIQRTQQEDSAVYLCASSLGTGYNNEQFFGPGTRLTVL.

The CDR3 reads CASSLVRDLQYF. DNA of the CDR3: TGTGCCAGCAGTTTAGTCCGGGACTTACAGTACTTC. This chain uses TRBV12-3 or TRBV12-4 with TRBJ2-4, with TRBD2 as a possible D gene (6 bases). The CDR3 has 12 residues. Trimming shortened V by 1 base and J by 13 bases, and 11 bases separated the two germline ends.

This clonotype was detected ten times or more. The chain uses TRBV9 and TRBJ2-3; 9 bases are shared with TRBD2. The V gene's germline CDR1 is SGDLS and CDR2 YYNGEE. With 3 bases clipped from V and 5 bases from J, the junction kept 7 bases outside the gene matches. This CDR3 has 15 amino acids. The CDR3 protein is CASSGPGLAVDTQYF. The CDR3 region has the DNA TGTGCCAGCAGCGGACCGGGACTAGCAGTAGATACGCAGTATTTT. Supplemented by reference TRBV9 and TRBJ2-3, the full variable domain reads DSGVTQTPKHLITATGQRVTLRCSPRSGDLSVYWYQQSLDQGLQFLIQYYNGEERAKGNILERFSAQQFPDLHSELNLSSLELGDSALYFCASSGPGLAVDTQYFGPGTRLTVL.

The table lists this clonotype with many counts. CDR3 protein: CASSQDLAGEQYF. The CDR3, as DNA: TGCGCCAGCAGCCAAGATCTGGCCGGCGAGCAGTACTTC. This chain uses TRBV4-1 with TRBJ2-7, with no clear D. This CDR3 region has 13 residues. V lost 0 bases and J 6 bases, leaving 9 bases between the germline ends. CDR1 is MGHRA and CDR2 is YSYEKL in the germline V gene.

This clonotype was observed a handful of times. Here the CDR3 reads CASSSPTGIRGGEQFF. The CDR3 nucleotides read TGTGCCAGCAGCTCCCCCACAGGGATCCGGGGGGGTGAGCAGTTCTTC. The chain uses TRBV5-4 and TRBJ2-1; 8 bases map to TRBD2. Germline trimming cut 3 bases from V and 9 bases from J; bases unmatched to any gene: 14. Germline-derived CDR1 and CDR2 are SGHNT and YYREEE (reference sequence). This CDR3 comprises 16 residues.

This clonotype was observed at least ten times. The chain combines TRBV20-1 with TRBJ2-1, with 12 positions matching TRBD2. The trim removed 4 bases at V and 8 bases at J, leaving 9 bases unmatched. CDR3 length: 15 amino acids. Germline V gene sequence: CDR1 DFQATT, CDR2 SNEGSKA (reference sequence). The CDR3 reads CSATRRTSGDHEQFF. CDR3 coding DNA: TGCAGTGCTACTCGACGGACTAGCGGGGATCATGAGCAGTTCTTC.

This chain joins TRBV12-3 or TRBV12-4 and TRBJ2-3; tentative D call: TRBD2 (5 bases). Trimming removed 5 bases at V and 4 bases at J, with 13 bases between. This CDR3 spans 14 amino acids. The chain's CDR3 is CASSGVAGADTQYF. The CDR3, as DNA: TGTGCCAGCAGTGGGGTGGCCGGGGCAGATACGCAGTATTTT.

This clonotype showed up just a few times. The chain has TRBV5-6 and TRBJ2-3, with a possible D match to TRBD2 (6 bases). Trimming left V 1 base short and J 4 bases short, with 16 bases between. Germline V lookup: CDR1 SGHDT, CDR2 YYEEEE. The CDR3 is made up of 16 amino acids. CDR3 coding DNA: TGTGCCAGCAGCTTGAACCGGCGGGGACCATCAGATACGCAGTATTTT. Protein: CASSLNRRGPSDTQYF.

This clonotype appeared many times. This sequence joins TRBV7-8 and TRBJ2-2; D gene uncertain. There are 13 residues in the CDR3. Germline V CDR1 and CDR2: SGHVS, FQNEAQ. Trimming cost V 2 bases and J 3 bases, with 4 bases left between them. CDR3 nucleotides: TGTGCCAGCAGCTTAATGGACACCGGGGAGCTGTTTTTT. It specifies CASSLMDTGELFF.

This clonotype has a count of ten or more. The genes are TRBV27 and TRBJ1-2; D may be TRBD1 (6 bases). Germline values: CDR1 MNHEY, CDR2 SMNVEV (reference sequence). Trimming pared 5 bases from V and 8 bases from J, leaving 21 bases between. The CDR3 is made up of 15 amino acids. The CDR3 here is CASSQGGGLIQGYTF. As DNA, the CDR3 is TGTGCCAGCAGTCAAGGGGGGGGCCTGATCCAGGGCTACACCTTC.

This clonotype was seen a handful of times. The chain joins TRBV20-1 to TRBJ2-1; D ambiguous. Trimming took 6 bases from V and 7 from J, leaving 10 bases between them. CDR1 is DFQATT, CDR2 SNEGSKA, per germline (reference sequence). The CDR3 runs to 11 residues. In DNA form, the CDR3 reads TGCAGTGCCGAAGTGATAAATGAGCAGTTCTTC. It yields the protein CSAEVINEQFF.

The sample holds a few counts of this clonotype. This chain uses TRBV20-1 with TRBJ2-2; D perhaps matches TRBD2 (5 bases). The CDR3 length is 15 residues. Looked up from germline, CDR1 is DFQATT and CDR2 is SNEGSKA (reference sequence). Trimming took 2 bases from V and 1 from J, leaving 11 bases between them. CDR3 coding DNA: TGCAGTGCTAGACGGGGAAACTGGAACACCGGGGAGCTGTTTTTT. It encodes CSARRGNWNTGELFF.

This clonotype was counted between two and nine times. The chain has TRBV20-1 and TRBJ1-5, with D hard to call. V lost 5 bases to trimming and J lost 0 bases, with 14 bases between them. The CDR3 has 15 residues. Germline V gene lookup returns CDR1 DFQATT and CDR2 SNEGSKA (reference sequence). The chain's CDR3 is CSAATLSYSNQPQHF. CDR3 in DNA: TGCAGTGCTGCGACCCTGTCGTATAGCAATCAGCCCCAGCATTTT.

This clonotype has only a few counts. The rearrangement links TRBV29-1 to TRBJ2-5; 7 nucleotides align to TRBD1. V shed 8 bases and J 2 bases; nucleotides not matched to a gene: 11. The CDR3 has 14 residues. Germline CDR1 SQVTM, CDR2 ANQGSEA. CDR3 DNA: TGCAGCTCCCTCAGGACAGGAGGTCAAGAGACCCAGTACTTC. This encodes CSSLRTGGQETQYF. Together with reference TRBV29-1 and TRBJ2-5, the CDR3 gives the full variable domain: SAVISQKPSRDICQRGTSLTIQCQVDSQVTMMFWYRQQPGQSLTLIATANQGSEATYESGFVIDKFPISRPNLTFSTLTVSNMSPEDSSIYLCSSLRTGGQETQYFGPGTRLLVL.

CDR3 DNA sequence: TGTGCCAGCAGTACTCTAGCAGCGGGAGGGCCTGTAGAAGAGCAGTACTTC. Protein product: CASSTLAAGGPVEEQYF. The rearrangement links TRBV27 to TRBJ2-7; TRBD2 agrees at 10 bases. Trimming cost V 5 bases and J 7 bases; bases outside gene matches: 17. The germline V gene has CDR1 MNHEY and CDR2 SMNVEV (reference sequence). The CDR3 spans 17 residues.